This T cell receptor (beta chain) was identified in a study of sequential checkpoint blockade in melanoma. Germline assignment: CDR1 SGHKS and CDR2 YYEKEE (reference sequence). Deletions cut 0 bases from V and 4 bases from J, with 7 bases between. The length of the CDR3 is 13 residues. Profiled with immunoSEQ multiplex PCR; TCRdb holds only in-frame clones, not every one. The sample includes approximately 21,000 clones, around 82% of them seen just once. The sample's treatment: randomized to nivolumab then ipilimumab (arm A) or the reverse (arm B). The clonotype originates from a human donor with melanoma. This material consisted of CD8+ T cells sorted from blood (inferred from file names), taken from a patient given nivolumab and ipilimumab in sequence. V gene TRBV5-5 combines with J gene TRBJ2-5; D is perhaps TRBD1 (5 bases). CDR3 DNA sequence: TGTGCCAGCAGCTTGGGACAGATAGAGACCCAGTACTTC. This sequence encodes CASSLGQIETQYF. Variable domain in full (rest from reference TRBV5-5 and TRBJ2-5): DAGVTQSPTHLIKTRGQQVTLRCSPISGHKSVSWYQQVLGQGPQFIFQYYEKEERGRGNFPDRFSARQFPNYSSELNVNALLLGDSALYLCASSLGQIETQYFGPGTRLLVL.